This T cell receptor (beta chain) was captured by sequencing in a study of T cell responses to AZD1222 COVID-19 vaccine. Overall study context: Pooled samples include second doses given at about 4 or 12 weeks.

As to this clone: What it binds is unknown.

V lost 0 bases, J lost 0 bases, and 9 bases lay in between. The CDR3 is made up of 16 amino acids. Germline V lookup: CDR1 LNHDA, CDR2 SQIVND (reference sequence). Regarding the study as a whole: Just a handful of AZD1222 recipients tested seropositive at baseline. Repertoire sampling happened only post peak T cell response.

Generated by immunoSEQ multiplex PCR, the TCRdb table keeps only in-frame clones and is missing some. The repertoire holds some 120,000 clones, with about 83% as singletons. The source material was peripheral blood, sampled on day 0 of AZD1222 vaccination. The source of this sequence is an adult in good health. This sequence joins TRBV19 and TRBJ1-3; D remains ambiguous. This CDR3 is CASSIDGLASGNTIYF. The CDR3 region has the DNA TGTGCCAGTAGTATAGACGGCCTTGCCTCTGGAAACACCATATATTTT.